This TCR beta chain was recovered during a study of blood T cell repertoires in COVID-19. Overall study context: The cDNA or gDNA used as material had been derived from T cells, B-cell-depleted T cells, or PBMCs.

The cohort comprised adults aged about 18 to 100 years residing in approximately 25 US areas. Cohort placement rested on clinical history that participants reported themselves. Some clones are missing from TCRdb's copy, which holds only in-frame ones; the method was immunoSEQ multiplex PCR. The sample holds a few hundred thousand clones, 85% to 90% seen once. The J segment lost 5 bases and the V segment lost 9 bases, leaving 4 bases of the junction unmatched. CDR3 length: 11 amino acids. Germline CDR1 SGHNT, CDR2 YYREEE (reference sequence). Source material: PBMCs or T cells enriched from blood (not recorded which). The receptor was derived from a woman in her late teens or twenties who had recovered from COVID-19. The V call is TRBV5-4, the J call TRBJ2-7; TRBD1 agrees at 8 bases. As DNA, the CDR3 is TGTGCCACACAGGGGGAGGACGAGCAGTACTTC. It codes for CATQGEDEQYF.